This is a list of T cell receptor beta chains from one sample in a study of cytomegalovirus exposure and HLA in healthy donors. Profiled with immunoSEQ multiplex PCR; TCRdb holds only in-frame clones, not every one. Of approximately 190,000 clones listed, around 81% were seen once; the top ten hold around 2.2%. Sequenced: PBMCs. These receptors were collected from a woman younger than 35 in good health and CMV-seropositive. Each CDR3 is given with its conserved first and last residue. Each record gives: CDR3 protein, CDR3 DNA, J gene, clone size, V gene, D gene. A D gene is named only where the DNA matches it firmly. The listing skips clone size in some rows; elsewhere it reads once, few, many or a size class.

CDR3aa: CASSIGPTPHYGYTF
CDR3nt: TGTGCCAGTAGTATAGGGCCGACACCCCACTATGGCTACACCTTC
j_gene: TRBJ1-2
abundance: .
v_gene: TRBV19
d_gene: .

CDR3aa: CASSSVSGTGPFF
CDR3nt: TGTGCCAGCAGCTCAGTATCCGGGACAGGGCCTTTCTTC
j_gene: TRBJ1-2
abundance: .
v_gene: TRBV5-4
d_gene: TRBD1

CDR3aa: CASSQARGNEQFF
CDR3nt: TGCGCCAGCAGCCAAGCCCGGGGGAATGAGCAGTTCTTC
j_gene: TRBJ2-1
abundance: .
v_gene: TRBV4-3
d_gene: .

CDR3aa: CASRARQKF
CDR3nt: TGTGCAAGTCGCGCCCGACAGAAGTTC
j_gene: TRBJ1-2
abundance: .
v_gene: TRBV12-2
d_gene: .

CDR3aa: CASSIRALANEKLFF
CDR3nt: TGTGCCAGTAGTATAAGAGCTCTAGCTAATGAAAAACTGTTTTTT
j_gene: TRBJ1-4
abundance: .
v_gene: TRBV19
d_gene: .

CDR3aa: CASSADRNNSPLHF
CDR3nt: TGTGCCAGCAGCGCAGACAGAAATAATTCACCCCTCCACTTT
j_gene: TRBJ1-6
abundance: once
v_gene: TRBV6-1
d_gene: .

CDR3aa: CASSEWEGVDTQYF
CDR3nt: TGTGCCAGCAGTGAATGGGAGGGGGTTGATACGCAGTATTTT
j_gene: TRBJ2-3
abundance: .
v_gene: TRBV25-1
d_gene: .

CDR3aa: CASSSGTGGWGTGELFF
CDR3nt: TGTGCCAGCAGCTCGGGAACAGGGGGGTGGGGGACCGGGGAGCTGTTTTTT
j_gene: TRBJ2-2
abundance: .
v_gene: TRBV7-2
d_gene: TRBD1

CDR3aa: CASSQDLRNQPQHF
CDR3nt: TGCGCCAGCAGCCAAGATTTGAGAAATCAGCCCCAGCATTTT
j_gene: TRBJ1-5
abundance: .
v_gene: TRBV4-3
d_gene: .

CDR3aa: CASSSSTQYNEQFF
CDR3nt: TGTGCCAGCAGCTCCTCGACACAGTACAATGAGCAGTTCTTC
j_gene: TRBJ2-1
abundance: .
v_gene: TRBV7-7
d_gene: .

CDR3aa: CASSATSTDTQYF
CDR3nt: TGTGCCAGCAGCGCAACTAGCACAGATACGCAGTATTTT
j_gene: TRBJ2-3
abundance: .
v_gene: TRBV9
d_gene: .

CDR3aa: CASSQDRGLNTQYF
CDR3nt: TGCGCCAGCAGCCAAGATCGCGGGTTAAATACGCAGTATTTT
j_gene: TRBJ2-3
abundance: .
v_gene: TRBV4-1
d_gene: .

CDR3aa: CASSATTGQPYEQYF
CDR3nt: TGTGCCAGCAGCGCGACCACGGGACAGCCCTACGAGCAGTACTTC
j_gene: TRBJ2-7
abundance: few
v_gene: TRBV7-9
d_gene: TRBD1

CDR3aa: CASRGTGRYNEQFF
CDR3nt: TGTGCCAGCAGGGGGACAGGCCGTTACAATGAGCAGTTCTTC
j_gene: TRBJ2-1
abundance: .
v_gene: TRBV27
d_gene: TRBD1

CDR3aa: CASSMTSGYEQYF
CDR3nt: TGTGCCAGTAGCATGACTAGCGGGTACGAGCAGTACTTC
j_gene: TRBJ2-7
abundance: .
v_gene: TRBV19
d_gene: TRBD2

CDR3aa: CASSLVASYNEQFF
CDR3nt: TGTGCCAGCAGCTTGGTAGCCTCCTACAATGAGCAGTTCTTC
j_gene: TRBJ2-1
abundance: .
v_gene: TRBV11-2
d_gene: .

CDR3aa: CASSYGQGNTEAFF
CDR3nt: TGCGCCAGCAGCTACGGACAGGGGAACACTGAAGCTTTCTTT
j_gene: TRBJ1-1
abundance: .
v_gene: TRBV4-3
d_gene: TRBD1

CDR3aa: CASSSTGGARTDTQYF
CDR3nt: TGTGCCAGCAGTTCCACGGGGGGGGCGCGCACAGATACGCAGTATTTT
j_gene: TRBJ2-3
abundance: .
v_gene: TRBV7-3
d_gene: TRBD2

CDR3aa: CASSWQGNEQFF
CDR3nt: TGTGCCAGCAGTTGGCAGGGGAATGAGCAGTTCTTC
j_gene: TRBJ2-1
abundance: .
v_gene: TRBV6-5
d_gene: .

CDR3aa: CACGRGFAEAFF
CDR3nt: TGTGCCTGCGGCCGCGGGTTCGCTGAAGCTTTCTTT
j_gene: TRBJ1-1
abundance: few
v_gene: TRBV30
d_gene: .

CDR3aa: CASSIIAGGPNEQFF
CDR3nt: TGTGCCAGCAGTATCATAGCGGGGGGGCCAAATGAGCAGTTCTTC
j_gene: TRBJ2-1
abundance: few
v_gene: TRBV6-5
d_gene: TRBD2

CDR3aa: CASSEVLQGAGETQYF
CDR3nt: TGTGCCAGCAGTGAGGTCTTACAGGGGGCGGGTGAGACCCAGTACTTC
j_gene: TRBJ2-5
abundance: .
v_gene: TRBV6-1
d_gene: TRBD1

CDR3aa: CASSRGLAGGETQYF
CDR3nt: TGCGCCAGCAGCAGGGGACTAGCGGGGGGAGAGACCCAGTACTTC
j_gene: TRBJ2-5
abundance: once
v_gene: TRBV5-1
d_gene: TRBD2

CDR3aa: CASAKGQAFNQPQHF
CDR3nt: TGTGCCAGCGCAAAGGGACAGGCTTTCAATCAGCCCCAGCATTTT
j_gene: TRBJ1-5
abundance: .
v_gene: TRBV6-5
d_gene: TRBD1

CDR3aa: CAYSGENTGELFF
CDR3nt: TGTGCCTACTCGGGGGAAAACACCGGGGAGCTGTTTTTT
j_gene: TRBJ2-2
abundance: few
v_gene: TRBV5-5
d_gene: .

CDR3aa: CASGLVRPGQINSPLHF
CDR3nt: TGTGCTAGTGGTTTGGTTCGCCCGGGACAGATCAATTCACCCCTCCACTTT
j_gene: TRBJ1-6
abundance: .
v_gene: TRBV12-5
d_gene: TRBD1

CDR3aa: CASSVGGGLNQPQHF
CDR3nt: TGTGCCAGCAGCGTAGGAGGGGGTTTGAATCAGCCCCAGCATTTT
j_gene: TRBJ1-5
abundance: once
v_gene: TRBV9
d_gene: .

CDR3aa: CASSAGTGGSNEQFF
CDR3nt: TGTGCCAGCAGTGCCGGGACAGGGGGCTCCAATGAGCAGTTCTTC
j_gene: TRBJ2-1
abundance: .
v_gene: TRBV27
d_gene: TRBD1

CDR3aa: CASSASGSGLNSPLHF
CDR3nt: TGTGCCAGCAGTGCTTCGGGTTCCGGCCTAAATTCACCCCTCCACTTT
j_gene: TRBJ1-6
abundance: .
v_gene: TRBV25-1
d_gene: .

CDR3aa: CSAQGQGVEQYF
CDR3nt: TGCAGCGCCCAGGGACAGGGGGTCGAGCAGTACTTC
j_gene: TRBJ2-7
abundance: .
v_gene: TRBV29-1
d_gene: TRBD1

CDR3aa: CASSGGQGSYEQYF
CDR3nt: TGTGCCAGCAGCGGGGGACAGGGGTCCTACGAGCAGTACTTC
j_gene: TRBJ2-7
abundance: few
v_gene: TRBV9
d_gene: TRBD1

CDR3aa: CASRGGWVPLHF
CDR3nt: TGTGCCAGCAGGGGGGGTTGGGTACCCCTCCACTTT
j_gene: TRBJ1-6
abundance: .
v_gene: TRBV25-1
d_gene: .

CDR3aa: CASSDRTSGSMDF
CDR3nt: TGTGCCAGCAGTGACAGGACTAGCGGGTCAATGGATTTT
j_gene: TRBJ2-3
abundance: .
v_gene: TRBV6-4
d_gene: TRBD2

CDR3aa: CASEDRNEQFF
CDR3nt: TGTGCCAGCGAGGACAGGAATGAGCAGTTCTTC
j_gene: TRBJ2-1
abundance: .
v_gene: TRBV27
d_gene: TRBD1

CDR3aa: CASSLYGGEVETQYF
CDR3nt: TGTGCCAGCAGCTTATACGGGGGGGAGGTAGAGACCCAGTACTTC
j_gene: TRBJ2-5
abundance: .
v_gene: TRBV7-2
d_gene: TRBD2

CDR3aa: CASSLVNLGQGSMYTEAFF
CDR3nt: TGTGCCAGCAGCTTGGTGAATTTGGGACAGGGGTCGATGTACACTGAAGCTTTCTTT
j_gene: TRBJ1-1
abundance: .
v_gene: TRBV5-8
d_gene: TRBD1

CDR3aa: CASSVVASGRHEQFF
CDR3nt: TGTGCCAGCAGCGTAGTGGCTAGTGGTCGCCATGAGCAGTTCTTC
j_gene: TRBJ2-1
abundance: .
v_gene: TRBV9
d_gene: .

CDR3aa: CAISEKRDRGYNEQFF
CDR3nt: TGTGCCATCAGTGAGAAACGGGACAGGGGGTACAATGAGCAGTTCTTC
j_gene: TRBJ2-1
abundance: .
v_gene: TRBV10-3
d_gene: TRBD1

CDR3aa: CASSQDLGQGNRGYTF
CDR3nt: TGCGCCAGCAGCCAAGATCTGGGACAGGGTAATCGTGGCTACACCTTC
j_gene: TRBJ1-2
abundance: few
v_gene: TRBV4-1
d_gene: TRBD1

CDR3aa: CASSPGETQYF
CDR3nt: TGTGCCAGCAGCCCAGGAGAGACCCAGTACTTC
j_gene: TRBJ2-5
abundance: .
v_gene: TRBV4-2
d_gene: .

CDR3aa: CASSLPGGHTGELFF
CDR3nt: TGTGCCAGCAGTCTCCCAGGAGGCCACACCGGGGAGCTGTTTTTT
j_gene: TRBJ2-2
abundance: .
v_gene: TRBV28
d_gene: .

CDR3aa: CASSPRGGRVDEQFF
CDR3nt: TGTGCCAGCAGCCCCCGGGGGGGGAGGGTCGATGAGCAGTTCTTC
j_gene: TRBJ2-1
abundance: .
v_gene: TRBV7-3
d_gene: TRBD2

CDR3aa: CASNRMGSQETQYF
CDR3nt: TGTGCCAGCAACCGGATGGGCAGCCAAGAGACCCAGTACTTC
j_gene: TRBJ2-5
abundance: .
v_gene: TRBV7-9
d_gene: .

CDR3aa: CASSQGPGLETQYF
CDR3nt: TGCGCCAGCAGCCAAGGACCGGGTCTCGAGACCCAGTACTTC
j_gene: TRBJ2-5
abundance: .
v_gene: TRBV4-1
d_gene: .

CDR3aa: CASSVGAGANVLTF
CDR3nt: TGTGCCAGCAGTGTCGGGGCTGGGGCCAACGTCCTGACTTTC
j_gene: TRBJ2-6
abundance: few
v_gene: TRBV6-4
d_gene: .

CDR3aa: CASSSLGTSGGAADTQYF
CDR3nt: TGTGCCAGCAGTTCCCTTGGGACTAGCGGGGGGGCCGCAGATACGCAGTATTTT
j_gene: TRBJ2-3
abundance: .
v_gene: TRBV7-3
d_gene: TRBD2

CDR3aa: CASRVRGGAGDTQYF
CDR3nt: TGTGCCAGCAGGGTACGCGGGGGGGCTGGAGATACGCAGTATTTT
j_gene: TRBJ2-3
abundance: .
v_gene: TRBV5-4
d_gene: TRBD2

CDR3aa: CVSSLNDRGYGYTF
CDR3nt: TGTGTCAGCAGCTTAAACGACAGGGGATATGGCTACACCTTC
j_gene: TRBJ1-2
abundance: .
v_gene: TRBV11-3
d_gene: TRBD1

CDR3aa: CAWSDPPSIRTQYF
CDR3nt: TGTGCCTGGAGTGACCCGCCTAGTATACGTACGCAGTATTTT
j_gene: TRBJ2-3
abundance: .
v_gene: TRBV30
d_gene: .

CDR3aa: CASSFPSGSSYEQYF
CDR3nt: TGTGCCAGCAGCTTTCCTAGCGGGAGCTCCTACGAGCAGTACTTC
j_gene: TRBJ2-7
abundance: .
v_gene: TRBV6-5
d_gene: TRBD2

CDR3aa: CASKGWGISQPQHF
CDR3nt: TGTGCCAGCAAAGGGTGGGGCATCTCCCAGCCCCAGCATTTT
j_gene: TRBJ1-5
abundance: .
v_gene: TRBV2
d_gene: .

CDR3aa: CASRNPRGVSEKLFF
CDR3nt: TGTGCCAGCAGAAACCCCAGGGGGGTGAGTGAAAAACTGTTTTTT
j_gene: TRBJ1-4
abundance: few
v_gene: TRBV14
d_gene: TRBD1

CDR3aa: CASSPREVVNNEQFF
CDR3nt: TGTGCCAGCAGCCCGCGGGAAGTAGTTAACAATGAGCAGTTCTTC
j_gene: TRBJ2-1
abundance: .
v_gene: TRBV13
d_gene: .

CDR3aa: CASSVGAADSGANVLTF
CDR3nt: TGTGCCAGCAGCGTAGGGGCAGCCGACTCTGGGGCCAACGTCCTGACTTTC
j_gene: TRBJ2-6
abundance: .
v_gene: TRBV9
d_gene: .

CDR3aa: CASSYGLHYGYTF
CDR3nt: TGTGCCAGCAGCTACGGGCTGCACTATGGCTACACCTTC
j_gene: TRBJ1-2
abundance: .
v_gene: TRBV6-5
d_gene: .

CDR3aa: CASGQLSYEQYF
CDR3nt: TGTGCCAGCGGGCAGCTCTCCTACGAGCAGTACTTC
j_gene: TRBJ2-7
abundance: .
v_gene: TRBV6-6
d_gene: .

CDR3aa: CASSLPLVNTEAFF
CDR3nt: TGCGCCAGCAGCCTGCCCCTAGTGAACACTGAAGCTTTCTTT
j_gene: TRBJ1-1
abundance: .
v_gene: TRBV4-1
d_gene: .

CDR3aa: CASGVGSGTPTYEQYF
CDR3nt: TGTGCCAGCGGCGTGGGGAGTGGTACGCCCACCTACGAGCAGTACTTC
j_gene: TRBJ2-7
abundance: .
v_gene: TRBV28
d_gene: .

CDR3aa: CASRGTGGFHGYTF
CDR3nt: TGTGCCAGCAGGGGGACAGGGGGCTTTCACGGCTACACCTTC
j_gene: TRBJ1-2
abundance: .
v_gene: TRBV6-1
d_gene: TRBD1

CDR3aa: CASSTPRQAWGEKLFF
CDR3nt: TGTGCCAGCAGTACCCCCAGACAGGCTTGGGGTGAAAAACTGTTTTTT
j_gene: TRBJ1-4
abundance: .
v_gene: TRBV11-2
d_gene: .